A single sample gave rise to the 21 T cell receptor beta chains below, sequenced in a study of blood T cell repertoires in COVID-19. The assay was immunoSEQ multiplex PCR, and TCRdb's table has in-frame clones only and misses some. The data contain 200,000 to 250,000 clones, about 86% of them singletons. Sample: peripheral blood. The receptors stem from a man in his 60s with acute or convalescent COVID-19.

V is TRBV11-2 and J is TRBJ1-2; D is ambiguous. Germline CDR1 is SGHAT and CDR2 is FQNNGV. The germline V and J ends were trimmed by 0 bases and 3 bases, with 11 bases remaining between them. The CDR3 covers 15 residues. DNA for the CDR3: TGTGCCAGCAGCTTAGATCGCGGGCAGTACTATGGCTACACCTTC. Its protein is CASSLDRGQYYGYTF.

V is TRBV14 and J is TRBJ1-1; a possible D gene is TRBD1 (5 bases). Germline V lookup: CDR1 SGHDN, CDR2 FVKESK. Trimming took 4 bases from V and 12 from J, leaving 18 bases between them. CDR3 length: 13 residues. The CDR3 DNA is TGTGCCAGCAGCCCCTCGGGGCGGGGAAACACTTTCTTT. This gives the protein CASSPSGRGNTFF. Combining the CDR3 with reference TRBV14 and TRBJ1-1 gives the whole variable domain EAGVTQFPSHSVIEKGQTVTLRCDPISGHDNLYWYRRVMGKEIKFLLHFVKESKQDESGMPNNRFLAERTGGTYSTLKVQPAELEDSGVYFCASSPSGRGNTFFGQGTRLTVV.

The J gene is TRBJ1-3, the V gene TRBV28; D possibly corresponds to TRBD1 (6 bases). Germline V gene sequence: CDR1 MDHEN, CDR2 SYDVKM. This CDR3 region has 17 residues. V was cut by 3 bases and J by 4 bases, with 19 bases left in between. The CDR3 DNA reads TGTGCCAGCAGTTTGATGGCGGGGGGGGGCCTAGGAAACACCATATATTTT. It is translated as CASSLMAGGGLGNTIYF.

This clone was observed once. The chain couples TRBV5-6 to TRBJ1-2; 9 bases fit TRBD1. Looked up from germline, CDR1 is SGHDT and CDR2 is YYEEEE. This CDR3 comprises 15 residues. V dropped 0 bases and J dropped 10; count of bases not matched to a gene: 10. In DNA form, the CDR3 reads TGTGCCAGCAGCTTGGAAGGGGGACAGGGCTCAATCTACACCTTC. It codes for CASSLEGGQGSIYTF.

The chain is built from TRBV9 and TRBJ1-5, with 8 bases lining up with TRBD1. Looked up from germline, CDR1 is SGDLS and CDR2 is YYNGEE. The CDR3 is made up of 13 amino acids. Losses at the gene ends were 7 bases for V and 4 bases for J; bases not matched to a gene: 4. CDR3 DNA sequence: TGTGCCAGCGGGACAGGCCAGAATCAGCCCCAGCATTTT. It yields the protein CASGTGQNQPQHF.

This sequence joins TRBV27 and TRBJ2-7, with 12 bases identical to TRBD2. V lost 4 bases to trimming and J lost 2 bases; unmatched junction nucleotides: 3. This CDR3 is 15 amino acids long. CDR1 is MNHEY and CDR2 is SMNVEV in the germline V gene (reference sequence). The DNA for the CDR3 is TGTGCCAGCAGTTGGGCTAGCGGGAGGGCCTACGAGCAGTACTTC. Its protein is CASSWASGRAYEQYF.

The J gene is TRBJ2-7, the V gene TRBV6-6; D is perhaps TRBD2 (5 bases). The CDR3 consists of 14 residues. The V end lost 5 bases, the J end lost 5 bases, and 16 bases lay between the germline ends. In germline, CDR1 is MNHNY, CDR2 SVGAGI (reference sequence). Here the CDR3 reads CASSQLGSPHEQYF. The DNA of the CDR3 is TGTGCCAGCAGTCAACTAGGGTCACCCCACGAGCAGTACTTC.

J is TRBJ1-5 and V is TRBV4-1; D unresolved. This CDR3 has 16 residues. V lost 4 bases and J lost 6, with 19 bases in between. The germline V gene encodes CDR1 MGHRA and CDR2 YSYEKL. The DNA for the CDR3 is TGCGCCAGCAGCCCGACTATCCTCGCATTGAGTCAGCCCCAGCATTTT. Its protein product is CASSPTILALSQPQHF.

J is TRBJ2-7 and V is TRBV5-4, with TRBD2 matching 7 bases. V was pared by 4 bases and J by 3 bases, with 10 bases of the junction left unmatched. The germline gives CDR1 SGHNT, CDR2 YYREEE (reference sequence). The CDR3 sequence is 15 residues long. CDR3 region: CASSDGPSGGYEQYF. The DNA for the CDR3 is TGTGCCAGCAGCGATGGACCTAGCGGTGGCTACGAGCAGTACTTC.

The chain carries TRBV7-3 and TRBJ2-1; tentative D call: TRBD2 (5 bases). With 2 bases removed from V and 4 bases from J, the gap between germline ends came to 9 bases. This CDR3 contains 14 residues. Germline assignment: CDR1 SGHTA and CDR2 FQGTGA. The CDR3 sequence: CASSLFPGYNEQFF. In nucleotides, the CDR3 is TGTGCCAGCAGCTTATTTCCGGGGTACAATGAGCAGTTCTTC.

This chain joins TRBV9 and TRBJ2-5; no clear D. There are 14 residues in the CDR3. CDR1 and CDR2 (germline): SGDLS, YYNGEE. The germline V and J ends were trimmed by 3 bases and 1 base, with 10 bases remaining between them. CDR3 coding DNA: TGTGCCAGCAGCGCGAACAGCTTCCAAGAGACCCAGTACTTC. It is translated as CASSANSFQETQYF.

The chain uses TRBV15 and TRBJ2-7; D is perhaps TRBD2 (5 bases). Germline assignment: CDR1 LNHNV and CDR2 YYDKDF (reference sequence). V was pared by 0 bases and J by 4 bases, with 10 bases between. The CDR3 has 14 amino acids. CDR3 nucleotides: TGTGCCACCAGCAGAGATAAAGGGAGATACGAGCAGTACTTC. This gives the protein CATSRDKGRYEQYF.

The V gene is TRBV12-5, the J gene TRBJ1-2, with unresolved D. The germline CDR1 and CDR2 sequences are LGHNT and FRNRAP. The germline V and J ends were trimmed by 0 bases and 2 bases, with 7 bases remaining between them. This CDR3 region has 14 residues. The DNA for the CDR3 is TGTGCTAGTGGTTTGGTAAATGAGAACTATGGCTACACCTTC. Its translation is CASGLVNENYGYTF.

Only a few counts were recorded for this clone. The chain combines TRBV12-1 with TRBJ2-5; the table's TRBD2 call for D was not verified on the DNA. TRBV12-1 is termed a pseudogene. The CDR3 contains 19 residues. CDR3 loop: CASSFLQREGQIPQETQYF. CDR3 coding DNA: TGTGCCAGCAGCTTCCTTCAGCGGGAGGGCCAAATCCCCCAAGAGACCCAGTACTTC.

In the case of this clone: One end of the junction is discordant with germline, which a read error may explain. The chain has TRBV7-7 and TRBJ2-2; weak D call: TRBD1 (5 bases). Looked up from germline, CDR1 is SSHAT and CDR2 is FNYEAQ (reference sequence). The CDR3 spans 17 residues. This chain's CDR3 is CASSLDGAGQGAGELFF. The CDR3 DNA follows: TGTGCTAGCAGCTTAGATGGGGCCGGTCAGGGTGCCGGGGAGCTGTTTTTT.

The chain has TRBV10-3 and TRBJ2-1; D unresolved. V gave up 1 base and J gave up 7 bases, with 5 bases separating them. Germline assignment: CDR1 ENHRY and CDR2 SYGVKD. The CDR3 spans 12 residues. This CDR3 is CAISELRNEQFF. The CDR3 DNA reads TGTGCCATCAGTGAGTTGCGTAATGAGCAGTTCTTC.

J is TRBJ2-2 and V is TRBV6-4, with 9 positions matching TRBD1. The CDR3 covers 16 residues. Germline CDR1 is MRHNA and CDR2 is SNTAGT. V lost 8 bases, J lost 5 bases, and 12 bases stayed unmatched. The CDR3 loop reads CASPSGDRVKTGELFF. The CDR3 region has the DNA TGTGCCAGCCCTTCCGGGGACAGGGTGAAAACCGGGGAGCTGTTTTTT.

DNA of the CDR3: TGTGCCAGCAGCCAAGATAGGCAGGGAGGGTATGGCTACACCTTC. Its translation: CASSQDRQGGYGYTF. The chain has TRBV4-2 and TRBJ1-2; tentatively, D is TRBD1 (5 bases). Between the trimmed V and J ends, which lost 0 bases and 5 bases, there was a span of 13 bases. Germline-derived CDR1 and CDR2 are LGHNA and YNFKEQ. This CDR3 spans 15 amino acids.

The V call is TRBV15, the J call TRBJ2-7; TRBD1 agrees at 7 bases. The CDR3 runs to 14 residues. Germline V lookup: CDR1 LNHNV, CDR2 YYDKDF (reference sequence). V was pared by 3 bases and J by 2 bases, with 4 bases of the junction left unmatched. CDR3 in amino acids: CATSRATGPYEQYF. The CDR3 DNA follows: TGTGCCACCAGCAGGGCGACAGGGCCCTACGAGCAGTACTTC.

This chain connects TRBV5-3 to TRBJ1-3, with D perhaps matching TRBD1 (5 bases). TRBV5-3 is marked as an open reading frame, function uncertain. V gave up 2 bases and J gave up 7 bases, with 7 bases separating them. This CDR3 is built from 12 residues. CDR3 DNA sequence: TGTGCCAGAAGCTTCAGGGTTAACACCATATATTTT. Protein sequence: CARSFRVNTIYF.

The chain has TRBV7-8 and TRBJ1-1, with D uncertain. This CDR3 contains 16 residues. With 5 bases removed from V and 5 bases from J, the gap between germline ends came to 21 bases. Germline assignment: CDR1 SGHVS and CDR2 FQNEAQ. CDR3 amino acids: CASSPVKDLTGTEAFF. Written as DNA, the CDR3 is TGTGCCAGCAGCCCCGTGAAGGACCTTACGGGAACTGAAGCTTTCTTT.